This paragraph covers one TCR beta chain sequence. Antigen: not known. Other DNA sequences within the sample encode an identical CDR3. The data belong to a study of T cell responses to AZD1222 COVID-19 vaccine. Study-level findings and limits: Clonal diversity was possibly underestimated, and the donors were mostly white British, with more females. Repertoires were collected only later (after the peak T cell response had occurred). Among vaccine-associated CD4 TCRs, coverage spanned spike, with dominance at 160-218 and 743-854.

Only in-frame clones appear in the TCRdb table, and some are missing; sequencing was by immunoSEQ multiplex PCR. The repertoire includes about 170,000 clones, about nine tenths of them detected once, and around 3% sits in the top ten. V was clipped by 5 bases and J by 3 bases, with 5 bases between them. Per the germline V gene, CDR1 is MDHEN and CDR2 is SYDVKM. The CDR3 extends over 11 amino acids. V is TRBV28 and J is TRBJ2-7; unclear D gene. Sequences were derived from peripheral blood, sampled on day 0 of AZD1222 vaccination. The clonotype was recovered from an adult in good health. For the CDR3, the DNA is TGTGCCAGCAGTCTGAACTACGAGCAGTACTTC. Protein product: CASSLNYEQYF.